The clone carrying this TCR beta chain was counted a few times. Its antigen is not known. These data come from a study of shared clonotypes between healthy human individuals. Per germline, CDR1 MNHEY and CDR2 SVGAGI. Trimming took 2 bases from V and 2 from J, leaving 9 bases between them. The CDR3 loop spans 15 amino acids. Whole-study results and caveats: Blood was the sole source, and tissue repertoires probably differ. Deeper or shallower sequencing was expected to change how clonotypes are shared among donors.

The unsorted PBMC replicate PCRs were performed with approximately 0.3 ug DNA, around 30,000 T cell genomes. Measured with immunoSEQ multiplex PCR; TCRdb has only the in-frame clones, and not every one. The sample carries about half a million clones, around 75% recorded once. This TCR derives from a woman aged 40 to 50 in good health. Some clones in this sample may be carry-over from other donors' samples. The chain uses TRBV6-5 and TRBJ2-2; D might be TRBD1 (6 bases). The sample consisted of PBMCs. CDR3 loop: CASSYRTDNTGELFF. CDR3 DNA sequence: TGTGCCAGCAGTTACCGGACAGATAACACCGGGGAGCTGTTTTTT.